The source of this T cell receptor beta chain is a study of T-cell reconstitution after alpha-beta-depleted transplantation in children. General observations from the study: Surviving recipient T cells and thymic progenitors accounted for the high day-60 TCRbeta diversity observed in some patients. The origin of alpha-beta T cells about two months after transplant was reportedly several hundred expanded graft clones. T-cell counts and diversity at one year following transplant were attributed mainly to newly produced T cells.

The CDR3 totals 15 residues. Germline V CDR1 and CDR2: ENHRY, SYGVKD. V gave up 3 bases and J gave up 7 bases; unmatched junction bases: 7. This clonotype has a handful of counts. Its specificity is not known. Preparation of the TCRbeta library used unique molecular identifiers. Each CDR3 protein is one row after TCRdb ran MiXCR on the PCR reads. The top ten hold 2.2% of the sample, which has hundreds of thousands of distinct CDR3 sequences, over 10% seen once. The chain couples TRBV10-3 to TRBJ2-1; TRBD2 agrees at 9 bases. This receptor was taken from a male patient aged 10-17 years who had a stem cell transplant for acute myeloid leukemia, so the T cells may come from the graft donor. Specimen: PBMCs, mostly from graft donor cells, collected 360 days after TCRalphabeta/CD19-depleted stem cell transplant. CDR3 coding DNA: TGTGCCATCAGTGATAGCGGGAGCCCCATGAATGAGCAGTTCTTC. Amino acids: CAISDSGSPMNEQFF.